This T cell receptor (beta chain) was documented in a study of blood T cells in healthy people across ages. For the second PCR, which ran for 7 to 11 cycles, a sample-barcoded 5' primer and a J-beta primer mix were used. TCRdb itself ran the 5' RACE reads through MiXCR, one entry per CDR3 protein. The table includes approximately 900,000 distinct CDR3 sequences, around 48% detected once. The V and J ends lost 0 bases and 3 bases respectively, with 15 bases between them. Germline loops: CDR1 DFQATT, CDR2 SNEGSKA (reference sequence). The CDR3 is 16 amino acids. The V gene is TRBV20-1, the J gene TRBJ1-3; D not certain. The sample was blood. The clonotype originates from a young man in good health. CDR3 sequence reads: CSARDPSPAGGNTIYF. CDR3 bases: TGCAGTGCTAGAGATCCTTCCCCAGCTGGTGGAAACACCATATATTTT.